This T cell receptor (beta chain) was observed in a study of sequential checkpoint blockade in melanoma. The CDR3 spans 12 residues. V dropped 5 bases and J dropped 1 base, with 3 bases sitting between them. CDR1 and CDR2 from the germline V gene are SGHRS and YFSETQ. Here immunoSEQ multiplex PCR was the method, and the copy in TCRdb shows in-frame clones only, minus some. The data hold tens of thousands of clones, with around 70% observed a single time. Treatment denoted: randomized to nivolumab then ipilimumab (arm A) or the reverse (arm B). None of the patients previously received DNA-damaging chemotherapy.

The receptor was isolated from a human donor with melanoma. V and J are TRBV5-1 and TRBJ2-2; D is undetermined. Sequencing used CD8+ T cells sorted from blood (inferred from file names), obtained from a patient given nivolumab and ipilimumab in sequence. The CDR3 region has the DNA TGCGCCAGCAGTCGGAACACCGGGGAGCTGTTTTTT. This translates into CASSRNTGELFF.